The source of this T cell receptor beta chain is a study of esophageal squamous cell carcinoma under preoperative chemotherapy (dated by TCRdb to the late 2010s). The study in broad terms: In the study, TCR repertoires were profiled in both peripheral blood T cells and tumor-infiltrating lymphocytes. Roughly 5 patients with primary esophageal squamous cell carcinoma made up the cohort. Repertoires from samples taken before paclitaxel-nedaplatin therapy were compared with repertoires from samples taken after paclitaxel-nedaplatin therapy. In patients with esophageal squamous cell carcinoma, the study looked at what paclitaxel-nedaplatin chemotherapy did to T-cell receptor repertoires. Broad study findings and their caveats: Paclitaxel-nedaplatin therapy caused immediate and substantial changes in clonotype frequency, and abundant clones were more likely to contract than to amplify. TCR diversity increased significantly in peripheral T cells after chemotherapy, but not in tumor-infiltrating lymphocytes. The cohort was small, with only 5 or 6 patients with esophageal squamous cell carcinoma analyzed. Post-treatment tumor-infiltrating lymphocytes appeared partly derived from peripheral T cells migrating into the tumor, not solely from local clonal changes.

The sample's time point label, in plain terms: after preoperative PTX-NDP chemotherapy. Paclitaxel-nedaplatin was administered to patients as preoperative chemotherapy before surgery. Receptors were amplified or captured by PCR. Sequencer: HiSeq X Ten. TCR repertoires were characterized by high-throughput sequencing. TCRdb reanalyzed the raw reads on its own, using fastp at Q25 for trimming and MiXCR for clone calling, and kept in-frame beta chains. CDR3 protein duplicates are merged, each entry listing the most common genes and DNA. Recorded for this sample are some 32,000 distinct CDR3 sequences; roughly 52% of them occurred a single time. Of the sample, 20% to 25% is held by the ten largest clones. The cysteine opens and the phenylalanine closes a CDR3 of 15 amino acids. Only the CDR3 portion is preserved as DNA: 45 bases, with reading frame beginning at the first base. Looking up the germline V gene yields CDR1 SGHVS and CDR2 FNYEAQ. Trimmed from V: 6 bases; trimmed from J: 9 bases; junction bases lacking a gene match: 11.

Notes on this clonotype: Its antigen remains unidentified. Base qualities were left out, and no much larger clone turns up one base away.

The chain is made from TRBV7-6 and TRBJ2-3; TRBD2 lines up with 11 middle nucleotides. The sequence was collected from a human donor with esophageal squamous cell carcinoma. The donor label of this sample is uncertain. This material was collected from a patient given preoperative chemotherapy. CDR3 protein: CASSLAGGPTGTQYF. The sequenced DNA is TGTGCCAGCAGTCTAGCGGGGGGACCTACTGGGACGCAGTATTTT.